This T cell receptor beta chain appears in the sequencing data of a study of OX40 agonist ivuxolimab in advanced cancers. About the research overall: Patients' therapy was ivuxolimab, an antibody that acts as an agonist of OX40 (CD134). Participants, approximately 80% male, averaged approximately 56 years of age, ranging from roughly 23 to 90. Study-level points and caveats: Researchers did not determine the expanded peripheral T cells' antigen specificity. There were, on average, more expanded clones in CD8+ T cells than in CD4+.

Produced via immunoSEQ multiplex PCR; TCRdb's table is partial and in-frame only. This table has 99,000 or so clones, 84% appearing once. Trimming left V 6 bases short and J 6 bases short, with 25 bases between. Germline V gene data show CDR1 as SGHTS and CDR2 as YDEGEE. The CDR3 sequence is 17 residues long. With respect to this clone: What it binds is unknown.

The sample was CD4+ or CD8+ T cells sorted from blood, taken in a trial of the OX40 agonist ivuxolimab. This TCR came from an adult with an advanced solid tumor such as melanoma, head and neck, liver or kidney cancer. J is TRBJ2-1 and V is TRBV5-8; no reliable D call. The CDR3 DNA reads as TGTGCCAGCACCCCGTGGGTTTGGACCCCGGTGGTCAATGAGCAGTTCTTC. This codes for CASTPWVWTPVVNEQFF. Based on the CDR3 plus reference TRBV5-8 and TRBJ2-1, the full variable domain is EAGVTQSPTHLIKTRGQQATLRCSPISGHTSVYWYQQALGLGLQFLLWYDEGEERNRGNFPPRFSGRQFPNYSSELNVNALELEDSALYLCASTPWVWTPVVNEQFFGPGTRLTVL.